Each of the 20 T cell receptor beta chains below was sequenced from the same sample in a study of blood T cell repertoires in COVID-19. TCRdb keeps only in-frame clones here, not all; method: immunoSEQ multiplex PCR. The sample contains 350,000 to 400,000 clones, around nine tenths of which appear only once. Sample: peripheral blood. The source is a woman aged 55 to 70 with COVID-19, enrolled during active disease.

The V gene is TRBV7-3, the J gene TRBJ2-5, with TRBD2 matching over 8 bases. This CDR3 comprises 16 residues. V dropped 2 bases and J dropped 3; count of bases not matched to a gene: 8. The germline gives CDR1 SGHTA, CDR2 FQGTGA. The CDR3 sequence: CASSLGPSGGKETQYF. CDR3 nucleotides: TGTGCCAGCAGCTTAGGGCCAAGCGGGGGTAAAGAGACCCAGTACTTC.

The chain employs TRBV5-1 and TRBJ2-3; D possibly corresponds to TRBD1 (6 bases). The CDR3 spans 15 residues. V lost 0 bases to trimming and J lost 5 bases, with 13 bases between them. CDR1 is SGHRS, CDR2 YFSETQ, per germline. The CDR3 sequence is CASSLGRGGRDTQYF. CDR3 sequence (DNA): TGCGCCAGCAGCTTGGGCAGGGGTGGACGAGATACGCAGTATTTT.

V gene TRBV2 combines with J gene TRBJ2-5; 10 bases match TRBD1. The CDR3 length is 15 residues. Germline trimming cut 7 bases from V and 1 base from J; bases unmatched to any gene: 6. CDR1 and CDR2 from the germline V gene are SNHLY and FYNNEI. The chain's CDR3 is CASNGGDRGQETQYF. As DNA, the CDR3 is TGTGCCAGCAATGGGGGGGACAGGGGCCAAGAGACCCAGTACTTC.

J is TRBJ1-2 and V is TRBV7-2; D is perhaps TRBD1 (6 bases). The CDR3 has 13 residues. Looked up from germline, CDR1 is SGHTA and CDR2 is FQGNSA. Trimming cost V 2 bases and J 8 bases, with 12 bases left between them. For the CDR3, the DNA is TGTGCCAGCAGCTTACAAGGGGGAAGCGGCTACACCTTC. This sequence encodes CASSLQGGSGYTF.

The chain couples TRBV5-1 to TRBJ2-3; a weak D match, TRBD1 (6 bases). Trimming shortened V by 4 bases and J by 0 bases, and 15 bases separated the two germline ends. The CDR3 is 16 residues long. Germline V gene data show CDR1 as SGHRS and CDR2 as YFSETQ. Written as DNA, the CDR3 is TGCGCCAGCAGCCTAACGGCCGGGACAAGCACAGATACGCAGTATTTT. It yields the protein CASSLTAGTSTDTQYF.

The CDR3 DNA reads TGTGCCAGCAGCCAACGGCCGGGGAGGGCGGAGACCCAGTACTTC. Its protein is CASSQRPGRAETQYF. J is TRBJ2-5 and V is TRBV14, with TRBD2 identical over 7 bases. The CDR3 extends over 15 amino acids. The trim removed 2 bases at V and 5 bases at J, leaving 8 bases unmatched. CDR1 SGHDN and CDR2 FVKESK come from the germline V gene.

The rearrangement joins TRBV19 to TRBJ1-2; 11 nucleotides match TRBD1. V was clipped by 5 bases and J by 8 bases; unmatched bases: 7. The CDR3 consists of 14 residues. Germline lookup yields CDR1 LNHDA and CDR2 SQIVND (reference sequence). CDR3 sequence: CASSAGQGAIGYTF. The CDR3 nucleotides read TGTGCCAGTAGTGCCGGACAGGGGGCGATCGGCTACACCTTC.

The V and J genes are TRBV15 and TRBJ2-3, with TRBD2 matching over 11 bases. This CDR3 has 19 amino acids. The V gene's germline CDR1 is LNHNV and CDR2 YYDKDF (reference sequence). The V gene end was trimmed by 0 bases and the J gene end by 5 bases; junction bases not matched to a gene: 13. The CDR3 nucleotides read TGTGCCACCAGCAGAGACCTAGCGGGGGGCGGAGGAACAGGAGATACGCAGTATTTT. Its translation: CATSRDLAGGGGTGDTQYF.

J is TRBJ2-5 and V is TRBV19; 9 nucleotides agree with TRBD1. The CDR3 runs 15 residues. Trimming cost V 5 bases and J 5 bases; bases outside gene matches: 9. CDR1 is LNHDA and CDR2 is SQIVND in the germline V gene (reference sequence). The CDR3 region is CASSRGQGPRETQYF. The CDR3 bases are TGTGCCAGTAGTCGGGGACAGGGTCCGCGGGAGACCCAGTACTTC.

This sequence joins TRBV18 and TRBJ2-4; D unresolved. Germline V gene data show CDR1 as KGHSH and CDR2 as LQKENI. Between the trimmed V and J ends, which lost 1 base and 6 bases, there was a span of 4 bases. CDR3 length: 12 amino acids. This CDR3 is CASSPHRNIQYF. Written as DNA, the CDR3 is TGTGCCAGCTCACCACACAGAAACATTCAGTACTTC.

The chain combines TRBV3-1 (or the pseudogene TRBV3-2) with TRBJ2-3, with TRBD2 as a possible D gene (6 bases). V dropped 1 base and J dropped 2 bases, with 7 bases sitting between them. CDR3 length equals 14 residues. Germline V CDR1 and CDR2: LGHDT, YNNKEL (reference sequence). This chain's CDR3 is CASSQAGVTDTQYF. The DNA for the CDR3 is TGTGCCAGCAGCCAAGCGGGGGTCACAGATACGCAGTATTTT.

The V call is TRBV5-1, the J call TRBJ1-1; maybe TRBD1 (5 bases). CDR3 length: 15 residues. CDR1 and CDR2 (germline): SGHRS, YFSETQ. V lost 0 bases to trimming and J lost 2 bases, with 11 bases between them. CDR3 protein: CASSLEQVTNTEAFF. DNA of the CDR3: TGCGCCAGCAGCTTGGAACAGGTGACAAACACTGAAGCTTTCTTT. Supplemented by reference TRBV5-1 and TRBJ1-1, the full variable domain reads KAGVTQTPRYLIKTRGQQVTLSCSPISGHRSVSWYQQTPGQGLQFLFEYFSETQRNKGNFPGRFSGRQFSNSRSEMNVSTLELGDSALYLCASSLEQVTNTEAFFGQGTRLTVV.

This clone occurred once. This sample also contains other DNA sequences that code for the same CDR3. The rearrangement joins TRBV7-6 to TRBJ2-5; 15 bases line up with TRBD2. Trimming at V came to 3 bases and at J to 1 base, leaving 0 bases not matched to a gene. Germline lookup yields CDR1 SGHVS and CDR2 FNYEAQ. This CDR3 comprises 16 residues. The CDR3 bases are TGTGCCAGCAGCTTGGGACTAGCGGGGGGCCAAGAGACCCAGTACTTC. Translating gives CASSLGLAGGQETQYF.

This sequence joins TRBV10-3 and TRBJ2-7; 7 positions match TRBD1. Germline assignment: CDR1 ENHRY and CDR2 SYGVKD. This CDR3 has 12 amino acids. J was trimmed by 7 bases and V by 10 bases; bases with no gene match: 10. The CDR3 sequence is CATLTGFGEQYF. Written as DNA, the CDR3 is TGTGCCACCCTGACAGGGTTTGGGGAGCAGTACTTC.

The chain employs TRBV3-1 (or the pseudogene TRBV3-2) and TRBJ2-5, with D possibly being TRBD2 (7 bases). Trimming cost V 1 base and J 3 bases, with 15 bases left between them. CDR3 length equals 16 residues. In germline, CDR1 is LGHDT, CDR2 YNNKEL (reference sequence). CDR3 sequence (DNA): TGTGCCAGCAGCCAAGGGGGGGCAGGACTAGAAGAGACCCAGTACTTC. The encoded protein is CASSQGGAGLEETQYF.

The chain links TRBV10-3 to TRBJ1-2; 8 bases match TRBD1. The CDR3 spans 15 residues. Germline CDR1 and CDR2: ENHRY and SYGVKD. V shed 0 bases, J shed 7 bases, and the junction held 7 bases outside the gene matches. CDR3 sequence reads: CAISESGQAVGGYTF. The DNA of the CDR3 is TGTGCCATCAGTGAGTCGGGACAGGCGGTCGGTGGCTACACCTTC.

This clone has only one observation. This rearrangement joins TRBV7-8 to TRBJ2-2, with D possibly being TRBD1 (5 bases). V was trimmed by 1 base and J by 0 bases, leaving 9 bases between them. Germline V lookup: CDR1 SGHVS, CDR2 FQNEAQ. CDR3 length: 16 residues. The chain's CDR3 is CASSLVETANTGELFF. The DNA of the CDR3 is TGTGCCAGCAGCTTAGTGGAGACAGCGAACACCGGGGAGCTGTTTTTT.

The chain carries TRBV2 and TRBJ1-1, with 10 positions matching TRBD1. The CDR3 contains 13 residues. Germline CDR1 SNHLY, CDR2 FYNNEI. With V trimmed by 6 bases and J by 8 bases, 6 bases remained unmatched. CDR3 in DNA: TGTGCCAGCAGCCCTGGACAGGGGGTGGAAGCTTTCTTT. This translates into CASSPGQGVEAFF.

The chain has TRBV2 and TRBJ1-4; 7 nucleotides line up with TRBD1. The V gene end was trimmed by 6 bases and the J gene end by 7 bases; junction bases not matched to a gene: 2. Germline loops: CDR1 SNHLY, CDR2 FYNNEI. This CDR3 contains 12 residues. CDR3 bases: TGTGCCAGCAGGACAGGGTCTGAAAAACTGTTTTTT. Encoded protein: CASRTGSEKLFF.

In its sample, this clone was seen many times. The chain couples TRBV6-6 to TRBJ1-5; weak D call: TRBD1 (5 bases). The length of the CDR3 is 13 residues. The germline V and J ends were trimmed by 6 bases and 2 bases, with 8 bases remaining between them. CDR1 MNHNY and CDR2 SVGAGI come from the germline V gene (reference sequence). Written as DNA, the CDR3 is TGTGCCAGCAGAGGGGATGGCAATCAGCCCCAGCATTTT. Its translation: CASRGDGNQPQHF.